Below are 32 T cell receptor beta chains sequenced from a single sample in a study of T cells after yellow fever vaccination. MiXCR, run by TCRdb on the 5' RACE reads, gives a single entry per CDR3 protein. Of more than 300,000 distinct CDR3 sequences listed, 3.5% to 5% are singletons. Sequenced material: PBMCs, taken 15 days after the yellow fever booster vaccination. These TCRs come from a man aged 18 to 29 who received the YFV17D yellow fever vaccine.

A few counts support this clonotype. The rearrangement uses TRBV4-3 and TRBJ2-3; D possibly corresponds to TRBD2 (5 bases). The V gene's germline CDR1 is LGHNA and CDR2 YSLEER. This CDR3 contains 13 residues. With 9 bases removed from V and 3 bases from J, the gap between germline ends came to 13 bases. CDR3 loop: CARETTGTDTQYF. The DNA for the CDR3 is TGCGCCAGGGAAACTACGGGGACAGATACGCAGTATTTT.

The chain has TRBV7-2 and TRBJ2-4; TRBD1 matches at 8 bases. Germline V gene lookup returns CDR1 SGHTA and CDR2 FQGNSA. J was trimmed by 8 bases and V by 0 bases; bases with no gene match: 9. The CDR3 covers 16 residues. The chain's CDR3 is CASSLALTGVGDIQYF. Here the CDR3 DNA reads TGTGCCAGCAGCTTAGCCCTGACAGGGGTTGGGGACATTCAGTACTTC.

This clonotype has at least ten counts. The V call is TRBV24-1, the J call TRBJ2-7; unclear D gene. V shed 9 bases and J shed 5 bases, with 4 bases lying between them. Germline-derived CDR1 and CDR2 are KGHDR and SFDVKD. CDR3 length: 9 residues. CDR3 region: CATGHEQYV. The DNA for the CDR3 is TGTGCCACCGGGCACGAGCAGTACGTC.

A few counts support this clonotype. The chain couples TRBV7-9 to TRBJ1-1; no clear D gene. Germline CDR1 and CDR2: SEHNR and FQNEAQ (reference sequence). The CDR3 has 11 residues. V lost 2 bases to trimming and J lost 6 bases, with 4 bases between them. CDR3 nucleotides: TGTGCCAGCAGCTTACAACCTGAAGCTTTCTTT. Translated, it gives CASSLQPEAFF.

This clonotype was detected a few times. The chain couples TRBV20-1 to TRBJ2-1, with 11 bases aligning to TRBD2. CDR1 is DFQATT and CDR2 is SNEGSKA in the germline V gene (reference sequence). V was pared by 4 bases and J by 0 bases, with 17 bases of the junction left unmatched. This CDR3 is 20 amino acids long. The CDR3 spells CSAIIAGGPTRASSYNEQFF. The DNA for the CDR3 is TGCAGTGCTATCATAGCGGGGGGGCCTACCCGTGCTAGCTCCTACAATGAGCAGTTCTTC.

This clonotype was detected ten times or more. The V and J genes are TRBV20-1 and TRBJ2-3, with a possible D match to TRBD2 (7 bases). Germline loops: CDR1 DFQATT, CDR2 SNEGSKA (reference sequence). This CDR3 contains 16 residues. V was shortened by 6 bases and J by 1 base, with 20 bases between the two germline ends. For the CDR3, the DNA is TGCAGTGCCGAAGCGAGGGGGGGCCACCGCACAGATACGCAGTATTTT. Translation gives CSAEARGGHRTDTQYF.

This clonotype has a handful of counts. The J gene is TRBJ2-4, the V gene TRBV12-3 or TRBV12-4, with D perhaps given as TRBD1 or TRBD2 (5 bases each). Trimming stripped 5 bases from V and 4 bases from J, with 18 bases between. This CDR3 contains 16 residues. CDR3 in amino acids: CASSLGFGTEKNIQYF. In DNA form, the CDR3 reads TGTGCCAGCAGTCTTGGATTCGGGACCGAGAAAAACATTCAGTACTTC.

In its sample, this clonotype was seen a few times. The junction shows a germline mismatch at one end, possibly a read error. The rearrangement joins TRBV7-2 to TRBJ2-7; 9 nucleotides agree with TRBD2. The CDR3 covers 15 residues. Germline V gene lookup returns CDR1 SGHTA and CDR2 FQGNSA. In nucleotides, the CDR3 is TGTGCCAGCAGCTTAGCGGTAGCGGGGGCCACCCTCGTAAACTTC. Protein sequence: CASSLAVAGATLVNF.

This clonotype was found many times. The rearrangement uses TRBV5-8 and TRBJ1-6; D is uncertain. Germline V lookup: CDR1 SGHTS, CDR2 YDEGEE. CDR3 size: 14 residues. V lost 1 base and J 5 bases, leaving 7 bases between the germline ends. The CDR3 loop is CASSLWQNNSPLHF. The CDR3 DNA reads TGTGCCAGCAGCTTGTGGCAAAATAATTCACCCCTCCACTTT. Variable domain in full (rest from reference TRBV5-8 and TRBJ1-6): EAGVTQSPTHLIKTRGQQATLRCSPISGHTSVYWYQQALGLGLQFLLWYDEGEERNRGNFPPRFSGRQFPNYSSELNVNALELEDSALYLCASSLWQNNSPLHFGNGTRLTVT.

The sample holds a few counts of this clonotype. The V and J genes are TRBV6-5 and TRBJ1-5; 7 nucleotides agree with TRBD1. The CDR3 has 15 residues. V lost 6 bases to trimming and J lost 5 bases; unmatched junction nucleotides: 10. Germline assignment: CDR1 MNHEY and CDR2 SVGAGI. The CDR3 DNA is TGTGCCAGCAGACAACAGGGGCCCGGGGATCAGCCCCAGCATTTT. Residues: CASRQQGPGDQPQHF.

This clonotype occurred many times. The CDR3, as DNA: TGCAGTGCTAGAGATCACAGGCTGTACACTGAAGCTTTCTTT. Translation gives CSARDHRLYTEAFF. The chain links TRBV20-1 to TRBJ1-1, with D possibly matching TRBD1 (5 bases). The V gene lost 0 bases and the J gene lost 3 bases, with 11 bases spanning the gap. The germline gives CDR1 DFQATT, CDR2 SNEGSKA (reference sequence). CDR3 length equals 14 residues.

This clonotype was counted many times. V is TRBV7-2 and J is TRBJ1-3; 8 bases map to TRBD1. The CDR3 length is 14 residues. The trim removed 7 bases at V and 4 bases at J, leaving 6 bases unmatched. CDR1 and CDR2 (germline): SGHTA, FQGNSA. In DNA, the CDR3 is TGTGCCAGCAACGAACAGGGGGACGGAAACACCATATATTTT. It codes for CASNEQGDGNTIYF.

This clonotype was counted many times. The chain's CDR3 is CASADRAHSNQPQHF. The CDR3 nucleotides read TGTGCCAGCGCGGACAGGGCCCATAGCAATCAGCCCCAGCATTTT. The chain employs TRBV7-2 and TRBJ1-5; 8 bases agree with TRBD1. The CDR3 length is 15 residues. The junction had 6 bases not matched to a gene; V was cut back by 8 bases and J by 0 bases. CDR1 and CDR2 from the germline V gene are SGHTA and FQGNSA.

Many counts were recorded for this clonotype. The chain is built from TRBV20-1 and TRBJ2-5, with 9 bases fitting TRBD1. With V trimmed by 1 base and J by 4 bases, 4 bases remained unmatched. CDR1 and CDR2 from the germline V gene are DFQATT and SNEGSKA (reference sequence). CDR3 length: 14 residues. As DNA, the CDR3 is TGCAGTGCTAGAGCCGGGACAGGGACAGAGACCCAGTACTTC. Encoded protein: CSARAGTGTETQYF.

V and J are TRBV5-1 and TRBJ1-2; 12 bases match TRBD1. The CDR3 contains 15 residues. CDR1 SGHRS and CDR2 YFSETQ come from the germline V gene. The V segment lost 4 bases and the J segment 3 bases; nucleotides outside the gene matches: 4. The CDR3 DNA reads TGCGCCAGCAGCGTCGGGACAGGGGGCGACTATGGCTACACCTTC. This encodes CASSVGTGGDYGYTF.

This chain uses TRBV5-6 with TRBJ2-3; no clear D gene. Germline V CDR1 and CDR2: SGHDT, YYEEEE. The CDR3 spans 14 residues. Trimming removed 1 base from V and 4 bases from J, with 10 bases in between. The CDR3 DNA is TGTGCCAGCAGCTTGATCCCCTCCGCAGATACGCAGTATTTT. It codes for CASSLIPSADTQYF.

In this sample, this clonotype turned up a few times. The V gene is TRBV11-3, the J gene TRBJ2-3; 13 bases agree with TRBD2. V was clipped by 4 bases and J by 6 bases; unmatched bases: 10. The CDR3 has 17 residues. CDR1 and CDR2 (germline): SGHNT, YENEEA. CDR3 coding DNA: TGTGCCAGCAGCTCGCGGACTAGCGGGGGAGACATGGATACGCAGTATTTT. Translating it yields CASSSRTSGGDMDTQYF.

This clonotype was recorded many times. The genes are TRBV29-1 and TRBJ2-5; D unresolved. Trimming cost V 4 bases and J 4 bases, with 4 bases left between them. Germline CDR1 SQVTM, CDR2 ANQGSEA. This CDR3 contains 10 residues. The CDR3 coding sequence is TGCAGCGTTGCCCGAGAGACCCAGTACTTC. Its protein product is CSVARETQYF.

J is TRBJ2-1 and V is TRBV30; 8 bases match TRBD2. The CDR3 is 16 amino acids. Losses at the gene ends were 3 bases for V and 1 base for J; bases not matched to a gene: 8. CDR1 is GTSNPN, CDR2 SVGIG, per germline (reference sequence). CDR3 nucleotides: TGTGCCTGGAGGCGGTACGGGGGGGCTTCCTACAATGAGCAGTTCTTC. It yields the protein CAWRRYGGASYNEQFF.

V is TRBV7-2 and J is TRBJ1-3; the D gene is possibly TRBD1 (5 bases). Per germline, CDR1 SGHTA and CDR2 FQGNSA. The CDR3 has 15 residues. V lost 3 bases to trimming and J lost 0 bases, with 9 bases between them. For the CDR3, the DNA is TGTGCCAGCAGCTTCGCAGGGAACTCTGGAAACACCATATATTTT. This codes for CASSFAGNSGNTIYF. The whole variable domain, remainder taken from reference TRBV7-2 and TRBJ1-3, is GAGVSQSPSNKVTEKGKDVELRCDPISGHTALYWYRQSLGQGLEFLIYFQGNSAPDKSGLPSDRFSAERTGGSVSTLTIQRTQQEDSAVYLCASSFAGNSGNTIYFGEGSWLTVV.

The table lists this clonotype with a few counts. V usage is TRBV3-1 and J usage is TRBJ1-5, with D unclear. The germline V gene encodes CDR1 LGHDT and CDR2 YNNKEL (reference sequence). V was trimmed by 2 bases and J by 6 bases, leaving 8 bases between them. The CDR3 runs to 13 residues. The CDR3 protein is CASSQHQIQPQHF. The CDR3 DNA sequence: TGTGCCAGCAGCCAACACCAAATTCAGCCCCAGCATTTT.

This clonotype was found many times. V gene TRBV9 combines with J gene TRBJ1-3; D gene unclear. V lost 4 bases and J 4 bases, leaving 12 bases between the germline ends. Germline CDR1 and CDR2: SGDLS and YYNGEE. CDR3 length: 14 amino acids. Written as DNA, the CDR3 is TGTGCCAGCAGCCCCGGGTTTCTCGGAAACACCATATATTTT. Translation gives CASSPGFLGNTIYF.

Ten or more counts support this clonotype. The chain links TRBV20-1 to TRBJ1-6; no firm D call. Deletions cut 3 bases from V and 7 bases from J, with 13 bases between. Germline V gene lookup returns CDR1 DFQATT and CDR2 SNEGSKA (reference sequence). The CDR3 length is 14 residues. CDR3 sequence: CSARMEGGNSPLHF. In nucleotides, the CDR3 is TGCAGTGCTAGGATGGAGGGAGGGAATTCACCCCTCCACTTT.

This clonotype was found a few times. The rearrangement uses TRBV5-4 and TRBJ1-1, with D perhaps matching TRBD1 (5 bases). The CDR3 sequence is 15 residues long. Germline CDR1 and CDR2: SGHNT and YYREEE (reference sequence). The V gene lost 4 bases and the J gene lost 0 bases, with 13 bases spanning the gap. CDR3 nucleotides: TGTGCCAGCAGCATACGAGGACACGTGAACACTGAAGCTTTCTTT. It encodes CASSIRGHVNTEAFF.

This clonotype has more than one count but fewer than ten. CDR3 bases: TGTGCCAGCCCGGGGGAAGCCGGGGCCAACGTCCTGACTTTC. Its translation is CASPGEAGANVLTF. The rearrangement links TRBV7-9 to TRBJ2-6, with a tentative D call TRBD2 (6 bases). Trimming took off 8 bases at V and 4 bases at J, with 12 bases between the two ends. Germline V gene sequence: CDR1 SEHNR, CDR2 FQNEAQ (reference sequence). The CDR3 loop spans 14 amino acids.

The chain uses TRBV7-3 and TRBJ1-5; 8 nucleotides agree with TRBD1. Germline V lookup: CDR1 SGHTA, CDR2 FQGTGA. V shed 4 bases, J shed 4 bases, and the junction held 3 bases outside the gene matches. The length of the CDR3 is 14 residues. The CDR3 sequence is CASSSTGENQPQHF. CDR3 DNA: TGTGCCAGCAGCTCGACAGGGGAAAATCAGCCCCAGCATTTT.

The chain has TRBV9 and TRBJ1-4; D might be TRBD1 (6 bases). Trimming took 1 base from V and 5 from J, leaving 21 bases between them. This CDR3 is built from 18 residues. Germline V gene data show CDR1 as SGDLS and CDR2 as YYNGEE. The CDR3 sequence: CASSVKDNVGAWNEKLFF. CDR3 bases: TGTGCCAGCAGCGTAAAAGACAACGTGGGGGCCTGGAATGAAAAACTGTTTTTT.

The chain employs TRBV5-1 and TRBJ2-6, with a weak D call TRBD1 (6 bases). Germline V gene data show CDR1 as SGHRS and CDR2 as YFSETQ. Trimming pared 0 bases from V and 2 bases from J, leaving 9 bases between. CDR3 length: 16 amino acids. CDR3 sequence: CASSLDGGAGANVLTF. CDR3 nucleotide sequence: TGCGCCAGCAGCTTGGATGGGGGCGCTGGGGCCAACGTCCTGACTTTC.

This clonotype was detected many times. The chain carries TRBV20-1 and TRBJ2-3; D not certain. Germline V gives CDR1 DFQATT, CDR2 SNEGSKA (reference sequence). Trimming stripped 4 bases from V and 8 bases from J, with 7 bases between. The CDR3 has 10 residues. The chain's CDR3 is CSANTPTQYF. The CDR3 bases are TGCAGTGCTAACACACCTACGCAGTATTTT.

This clonotype was found many times. This chain connects TRBV18 to TRBJ2-7; 9 nucleotides line up with TRBD1. Germline V gene sequence: CDR1 KGHSH, CDR2 LQKENI. The CDR3 is made up of 15 amino acids. The V segment lost 2 bases and the J segment 2 bases; nucleotides outside the gene matches: 4. CDR3 protein: CASSPRDRATYEQYF. The CDR3 bases are TGTGCCAGCTCACCAAGGGACAGGGCCACCTACGAGCAGTACTTC.

The chain employs TRBV7-2 and TRBJ2-1, with TRBD1 identical over 12 bases. This CDR3 has 16 residues. CDR1 is SGHTA and CDR2 is FQGNSA in the germline V gene. V was clipped by 2 bases and J by 7 bases; unmatched bases: 6. CDR3 in DNA: TGTGCCAGCAGCTTACGGGACAGGGGGCTTCGGAATGAGCAGTTCTTC. Translating gives CASSLRDRGLRNEQFF.

In its sample, this clonotype was seen a few times. The chain uses TRBV6-2 or TRBV6-3 and TRBJ1-2; tentative D call: TRBD1 (6 bases). Trimming removed 8 bases from V and 4 bases from J, with 20 bases in between. The germline gives CDR1 MNHEY, CDR2 SVGEGT. This CDR3 comprises 15 residues. The DNA of the CDR3 is TGTGCCAGCCGCGACGGGGGGCGTCTTCCCTATGGCTACACCTTC. Translated, it gives CASRDGGRLPYGYTF.